The 13 T cell receptor beta chains in this list originate from one sample, sequenced in a study of PD-1 blockade in classical Hodgkin lymphoma. The assay was immunoSEQ multiplex PCR, and TCRdb's table has in-frame clones only and misses some. The data hold 50,000 to 65,000 clones, with 75% to 95% observed a single time. Time point given: cycle 4 day 1 (C4D1), after 6 weeks of nivolumab. Every patient relapsed after autologous stem cell transplantation, and brentuximab vedotin exposure varied. The material was peripheral blood mononuclear cells (PBMCs), obtained before the fourth cycle of nivolumab. Receptor source: a human donor with classical Hodgkin lymphoma.

The V and J genes are TRBV2 and TRBJ2-3; 10 bases are shared with TRBD2. Germline V gene sequence: CDR1 SNHLY, CDR2 FYNNEI. CDR3 size: 15 residues. The V gene end was trimmed by 8 bases and the J gene end by 6 bases; junction bases not matched to a gene: 11. Here the CDR3 DNA reads TGTGCCAGCGTATTGGTAGCGGGGGGCGGGGATACGCAGTATTTT. The encoded protein is CASVLVAGGGDTQYF.

V usage is TRBV30 and J usage is TRBJ2-3, with unresolved D. Germline lookup yields CDR1 GTSNPN and CDR2 SVGIG (reference sequence). V was trimmed by 4 bases and J by 1 base, leaving 6 bases between them. The CDR3 runs 12 residues. In nucleotides, the CDR3 is TGTGCCTGGAACCTTGGCACAGATACGCAGTATTTT. The encoded protein is CAWNLGTDTQYF. Full variable domain (remainder filled in from reference TRBV30 and TRBJ2-3): SQTIHQWPATLVQPVGSPLSLECTVEGTSNPNLYWYRQAAGRGLQLLFYSVGIGQISSEVPQNLSASRPQDRQFILSSKKLLLSDSGFYLCAWNLGTDTQYFGPGTRLTVL.

V gene TRBV19 combines with J gene TRBJ2-7, with D unresolved. The germline CDR1 and CDR2 sequences are LNHDA and SQIVND (reference sequence). The CDR3 covers 12 residues. Deletions cut 3 bases from V and 4 bases from J, with 7 bases between. CDR3 sequence: CASSMGQYEQYF. CDR3 DNA sequence: TGTGCCAGTAGTATGGGTCAGTACGAGCAGTACTTC.

V gene TRBV13 combines with J gene TRBJ2-3, with TRBD1 identical over 9 bases. The CDR3 length is 15 residues. CDR1 and CDR2 (germline): PRHDT, FYEKMQ (reference sequence). After removal of 4 bases from V and 1 base from J, the junction contained 3 bases not matched to a gene. CDR3 sequence reads: CASSSRDRGTDTQYF. CDR3 in DNA: TGTGCCAGCAGCTCCCGGGACAGGGGCACAGATACGCAGTATTTT.

The chain combines TRBV7-9 with TRBJ1-3; unclear D gene. The V gene lost 5 bases and the J gene lost 0 bases, with 20 bases spanning the gap. CDR1 and CDR2 from the germline V gene are SEHNR and FQNEAQ (reference sequence). This CDR3 comprises 18 residues. The CDR3 nucleotides are TGTGCCAGCAGCCCCTGGCAGGCCGTACCCGGCTCTGGAAACACCATATATTTT. Translated, it gives CASSPWQAVPGSGNTIYF.

The chain uses TRBV18 and TRBJ1-3, with TRBD1 matching over 8 bases. This CDR3 is 16 amino acids long. V gave up 3 bases and J gave up 0 bases; unmatched junction bases: 4. CDR1 is KGHSH and CDR2 is LQKENI in the germline V gene. This CDR3 reads CASSPRGPNSGNTIYF. CDR3 nucleotide sequence: TGTGCCAGCTCACCCAGGGGGCCCAACTCTGGAAACACCATATATTTT. The entire variable domain, with the rest obtained from reference TRBV18 and TRBJ1-3, is as follows: NAGVMQNPRHLVRRRGQEARLRCSPMKGHSHVYWYRQLPEEGLKFMVYLQKENIIDESGMPKERFSAEFPKEGPSILRIQQVVRGDSAAYFCASSPRGPNSGNTIYFGEGSWLTVV.

The V and J genes are TRBV7-9 and TRBJ2-1; 9 nucleotides line up with TRBD1. The germline gives CDR1 SEHNR, CDR2 FQNEAQ (reference sequence). This CDR3 has 14 amino acids. With 4 bases clipped from V and 7 bases from J, the junction kept 5 bases outside the gene matches. CDR3 region: CASSSSTGGNEQFF. The CDR3 DNA follows: TGTGCCAGCAGCTCGTCGACAGGGGGGAATGAGCAGTTCTTC.

The chain employs TRBV2 and TRBJ2-1; 8 nucleotides agree with TRBD2. The CDR3 runs 17 residues. Germline trimming cut 4 bases from V and 8 bases from J; bases unmatched to any gene: 16. Germline-derived CDR1 and CDR2 are SNHLY and FYNNEI. As DNA, the CDR3 is TGTGCCAGCAGTGCCATCCGAGGACTAGCATGGGCCCATGAGCAGTTCTTC. Protein: CASSAIRGLAWAHEQFF.

The genes are TRBV5-1 and TRBJ2-5; the D is unclear. Germline V lookup: CDR1 SGHRS, CDR2 YFSETQ. The germline V and J ends were trimmed by 4 bases and 2 bases, with 9 bases remaining between them. This CDR3 spans 13 amino acids. The CDR3 reads CASSPAPQETQYF. DNA for the CDR3: TGCGCCAGCAGCCCCGCGCCTCAAGAGACCCAGTACTTC.

V gene TRBV21-1 combines with J gene TRBJ1-1. TRBV21-1 is listed as a pseudogene. The CDR3 has 18 amino acids. The CDR3 nucleotides are TGTGCCAGCAGCAAAGCTAATATGGGCGGGGCTAGAGACACTGAAGCTTTCTTT. It codes for CASSKANMGGARDTEAFF.

The chain joins TRBV6-5 to TRBJ2-7, with 9 bases lining up with TRBD1. Germline V gene data show CDR1 as MNHEY and CDR2 as SVGAGI. V shed 5 bases and J 4 bases; nucleotides not matched to a gene: 9. The CDR3 consists of 15 residues. The CDR3 DNA is TGTGCCAGCAGTCCTCGGGGACAGGGACTGTACGAGCAGTACTTC. It specifies CASSPRGQGLYEQYF.

This clone was recorded a few times. The rearrangement joins TRBV6-5 to TRBJ1-6; weak D call: TRBD1 (6 bases). The V gene's germline CDR1 is MNHEY and CDR2 SVGAGI. Deletions cut 6 bases from V and 11 bases from J, with 17 bases between. This CDR3 contains 14 residues. Here the CDR3 DNA reads TGTGCCAGCAGCTCACTTACAGGGTCTGCACCCCTCCACTTT. This sequence encodes CASSSLTGSAPLHF.

V gene TRBV7-9 combines with J gene TRBJ1-6, with D hard to call. CDR3 length equals 15 residues. The germline gives CDR1 SEHNR, CDR2 FQNEAQ (reference sequence). V was shortened by 5 bases and J by 0 bases, with 8 bases between the two germline ends. The CDR3 region has the DNA TGTGCCAGCAGCCCTTCTGTCTCCTATAATTCACCCCTCCACTTT. This translates into CASSPSVSYNSPLHF.